The clone carrying this T cell receptor beta chain was found a few times. What it binds is not known. One junction end does not reproduce the germline sequence, and a read error may be involved. The CDR3 consists of 14 residues. The germline V gene encodes CDR1 MNHGY and CDR2 SAAAGT. These data are taken from a study of T cells in localized non-small cell lung cancer. Study observations and caveats: Owing to sequencing of a solitary tumor region, heterogeneity cannot be discounted. Peak T cell clonality was found in uninvolved adjacent lung, exceeding tumor. There were a median around 60 of the top 100 tumor clones appearing in adjacent lung. The study linked higher blood T cell density to longer overall survival.

Libraries were prepared by immunoSEQ multiplex PCR; TCRdb keeps only in-frame clonotypes and omits some of them. The repertoire includes roughly 5,200 clones, roughly half of them detected once, and approximately 3.9% sits in the top ten. This TCR was sampled from a male donor aged 60 or older with stage I squamous cell lung carcinoma. The rearrangement links TRBV6-8 to TRBJ2-2; D may be TRBD2 (5 bases). Sequences were derived from lymph node tissue, sampled before any cancer treatment. The CDR3 bases are TGTGCCACCCTTAAGGGTAGAGGCACCGGGGAGCTATTTTTT. It is translated as CATLKGRGTGELFF.